The 23 T cell receptor beta chains presented below share a single source sample, sequenced in a study of human T cells and chemical hapten exposure. The study extracted total RNA from unfractionated whole blood. Single cDNA molecules in the library carried unique molecular identifiers attached during preparation. TCRdb independently ran MiXCR on the reads; one entry per CDR3 protein. In the table there are around 120,000 distinct CDR3 sequences, over 7% of which are singletons. Sequenced: whole blood. Every receptor here comes from a human donor in good health. Some clones in this sample may be carry-over from other donors' samples.

In its sample, this clonotype was seen a few times. This chain links TRBV12-3 or TRBV12-4 with TRBJ2-7; D is unclear. V was trimmed by 0 bases and J by 5 bases, leaving 8 bases between them. This CDR3 has 13 residues. In nucleotides, the CDR3 is TGTGCCAGCAGTTTAGCGCAAAGCCACGAGCAGTACTTC. As protein: CASSLAQSHEQYF.

This clonotype has only a few counts. V gene TRBV2 combines with J gene TRBJ1-5; D gene uncertain. Trimming cost V 7 bases and J 2 bases, with 15 bases left between them. This CDR3 spans 15 amino acids. Looked up from germline, CDR1 is SNHLY and CDR2 is FYNNEI. In DNA form, the CDR3 reads TGTGCCAGCACCGGGTGGGCTTTGGGCAATCAGCCCCAGCATTTT. Its protein is CASTGWALGNQPQHF.

The chain couples TRBV4-1 to TRBJ1-4, with a weak D call TRBD1 (6 bases). The CDR3 is 15 residues long. The V and J ends lost 0 bases and 2 bases respectively, with 7 bases between them. Looked up from germline, CDR1 is MGHRA and CDR2 is YSYEKL. For the CDR3, the DNA is TGCGCCAGCAGCCAAGAGGGGGCTACTAATGAAAAACTGTTTTTT. Its protein is CASSQEGATNEKLFF.

V gene TRBV3-1 combines with J gene TRBJ2-3, with 8 bases matching TRBD2. Germline trimming cut 0 bases from V and 13 bases from J; bases unmatched to any gene: 6. Germline CDR1 and CDR2: LGHDT and YNNKEL (reference sequence). The CDR3 is made up of 13 amino acids. For the CDR3, the DNA is TGTGCCAGCAGCCAAGATGGGAATAGCGGGGAGTATTTT. It codes for CASSQDGNSGEYF.

This clonotype has a handful of counts. This chain joins TRBV9 and TRBJ1-2; D unclear. The length of the CDR3 is 14 residues. Germline CDR1 SGDLS, CDR2 YYNGEE. Between the trimmed V and J ends, which lost 4 bases and 2 bases, there was a span of 12 bases. The CDR3 DNA is TGTGCCAGCAGCACGGGAAATCCCAACTATGGCTACACCTTC. Protein sequence: CASSTGNPNYGYTF.

This clonotype was counted only a few times. V is TRBV20-1 and J is TRBJ2-7, with 9 nucleotides matching TRBD2. J gave up 1 base and V 3 bases, and 4 bases lay outside the gene matches. The germline CDR1 and CDR2 sequences are DFQATT and SNEGSKA (reference sequence). This CDR3 comprises 14 residues. CDR3 region: CSASPSGTSYEQYF. CDR3 nucleotides: TGCAGTGCTAGTCCTAGCGGGACTTCCTACGAGCAGTACTTC.

The chain uses TRBV7-9 and TRBJ1-6; D is possibly TRBD1 (5 bases). This CDR3 comprises 17 residues. From germline, CDR1 is SEHNR and CDR2 FQNEAQ (reference sequence). Between the trimmed V and J ends, which lost 0 bases and 8 bases, there was a span of 17 bases. CDR3 nucleotides: TGTGCCAGCAGCTTAGCGGGCCCGGGACCTTCCTATTCACCCCTCCACTTT. The encoded protein is CASSLAGPGPSYSPLHF.

This chain links TRBV14 with TRBJ2-1; 7 bases map to TRBD2. The length of the CDR3 is 16 residues. J gave up 8 bases and V 5 bases, and 15 bases lay outside the gene matches. Germline V gene data show CDR1 as SGHDN and CDR2 as FVKESK. CDR3 sequence reads: CASSNPSGSGRYEQFF. The CDR3 DNA reads as TGTGCCAGCAGCAACCCTAGCGGTTCAGGGCGGTATGAGCAGTTCTTC.

This clonotype has at least ten counts. This sequence joins TRBV20-1 and TRBJ2-1, with TRBD2 matching 7 bases. The V and J ends lost 6 bases and 6 bases, in that order; junction bases with no gene match: 5. The CDR3 runs to 12 residues. Germline V lookup: CDR1 DFQATT, CDR2 SNEGSKA (reference sequence). The CDR3 spells CSARGEGNEQFF. In DNA form, the CDR3 reads TGCAGTGCCCGAGGGGAGGGCAATGAGCAGTTCTTC.

This clonotype showed up just a few times. This chain connects TRBV7-9 to TRBJ2-7; 11 nucleotides agree with TRBD2. Germline assignment: CDR1 SEHNR and CDR2 FQNEAQ (reference sequence). V shed 5 bases and J 3 bases; nucleotides not matched to a gene: 6. This CDR3 contains 15 residues. The CDR3 protein is CASSPTGTSGYEQYF. CDR3 bases: TGTGCCAGCAGCCCCACCGGGACTAGCGGCTACGAGCAGTACTTC.

The CDR3 loop reads CSARANQDRRDTQYF. DNA for the CDR3: TGCAGTGCTAGAGCAAACCAGGACCGCCGAGATACGCAGTATTTT. This chain uses TRBV20-1 with TRBJ2-3; D is ambiguous. CDR3 length equals 15 residues. The V gene's germline CDR1 is DFQATT and CDR2 SNEGSKA (reference sequence). The V gene lost 1 base and the J gene lost 5 bases, with 16 bases spanning the gap.

This clonotype was counted between two and nine times. V gene TRBV24-1 combines with J gene TRBJ2-1; 8 bases fit TRBD1. V shed 4 bases and J 5 bases; nucleotides not matched to a gene: 9. The CDR3 extends over 16 amino acids. Germline V CDR1 and CDR2: KGHDR, SFDVKD. The CDR3 bases are TGTGCCACCAGTGACACCGGGACAGGCGATCACAATGAGCAGTTCTTC. This translates into CATSDTGTGDHNEQFF.

The rearrangement links TRBV5-1 to TRBJ1-1; 9 nucleotides align to TRBD1. There are 14 residues in the CDR3. Germline lookup yields CDR1 SGHRS and CDR2 YFSETQ. The trim removed 9 bases at V and 11 bases at J, leaving 17 bases unmatched. CDR3 sequence: CATALTQGADGAFF. In DNA, the CDR3 is TGCGCCACTGCTTTGACACAGGGGGCTGATGGGGCTTTCTTT.

Many counts were recorded for this clonotype. V gene TRBV12-3 or TRBV12-4 combines with J gene TRBJ1-2; 7 bases align to TRBD1. V was clipped by 5 bases and J by 5 bases; unmatched bases: 5. This CDR3 contains 13 residues. As DNA, the CDR3 is TGTGCCAGCAGTCCCGGGACAGCGTATGGCTACACCTTC. Protein sequence: CASSPGTAYGYTF.

The chain combines TRBV6-5 with TRBJ2-2, with D perhaps TRBD2 (5 bases). Trimming left V 6 bases short and J 1 base short, with 12 bases between. CDR1 MNHEY and CDR2 SVGAGI come from the germline V gene. The CDR3 covers 15 residues. CDR3 region: CASSTNTRNTGELFF. The CDR3 bases are TGTGCCAGCAGCACCAATACTAGGAACACCGGGGAGCTGTTTTTT.

This clonotype was detected only a few times. J is TRBJ2-7 and V is TRBV7-2; a possible D gene is TRBD1 (6 bases). Trimming left V 5 bases short and J 3 bases short, with 17 bases between. This CDR3 has 15 amino acids. Germline-derived CDR1 and CDR2 are SGHTA and FQGNSA. DNA of the CDR3: TGTGCCAGCAGCCATAAGGGGACACTTGACTACGAGCAGTACTTC. Amino acid sequence: CASSHKGTLDYEQYF.

This clonotype came up a few times. The rearrangement joins TRBV18 to TRBJ2-5; D is perhaps TRBD2 (5 bases). The V gene lost 3 bases and the J gene lost 5 bases, with 13 bases spanning the gap. This CDR3 is built from 14 residues. In germline, CDR1 is KGHSH, CDR2 LQKENI. This CDR3 reads CASSPGVGVETQYF. For the CDR3, the DNA is TGTGCCAGCTCACCGGGAGTGGGAGTCGAGACCCAGTACTTC.

This clonotype was counted at least ten times. J is TRBJ2-7 and V is TRBV10-3; 11 nucleotides line up with TRBD2. The germline V gene encodes CDR1 ENHRY and CDR2 SYGVKD. The CDR3 sequence is 16 residues long. Losses at the gene ends were 6 bases for V and 2 bases for J; bases not matched to a gene: 9. The DNA for the CDR3 is TGTGCCATCAGCCAAACGACTAGCGGGGTAACCTACGAGCAGTACTTC. This codes for CAISQTTSGVTYEQYF.

This chain uses TRBV28 with TRBJ2-7, with 12 bases fitting TRBD2. Trimming took 3 bases from V and 0 from J; bases not matched to a gene: 12. This CDR3 has 19 amino acids. CDR1 is MDHEN and CDR2 is SYDVKM in the germline V gene. The CDR3 here is CASSLATSGRVFRSYEQYF. The DNA for the CDR3 is TGTGCCAGCAGTTTGGCGACTAGCGGGAGAGTTTTCCGCTCCTACGAGCAGTACTTC.

This clonotype was observed a handful of times. The chain carries TRBV7-2 and TRBJ2-1; TRBD2 matches at 10 bases. The CDR3 is 15 amino acids. With 7 bases clipped from V and 4 bases from J, the junction kept 7 bases outside the gene matches. Per germline, CDR1 SGHTA and CDR2 FQGNSA. The CDR3 loop reads CASTEGLAYYNEQFF. The CDR3 DNA is TGTGCCAGCACCGAGGGACTAGCGTATTACAATGAGCAGTTCTTC.

The chain joins TRBV29-1 to TRBJ2-7, with TRBD2 matching 8 bases. J was trimmed by 6 bases and V by 4 bases; bases with no gene match: 11. Looked up from germline, CDR1 is SQVTM and CDR2 is ANQGSEA. The CDR3 spans 14 residues. DNA of the CDR3: TGCAGCGTTGTCTCAGCGGGAGCGCTTAGCGAGCAGTACTTC. This codes for CSVVSAGALSEQYF.

Remarks on this clonotype: Just one base apart from a much larger clone, this may be a read error. This CDR3 is CASSLGQGYEQFF. CDR3 bases: TGTGCCAGCAGCTTGGGACAGGGCTATGAGCAGTTCTTC. The chain uses TRBV7-2 and TRBJ2-1; 9 bases map to TRBD1. Germline V gives CDR1 SGHTA, CDR2 FQGNSA. Trimming at V came to 3 bases and at J to 8 bases, leaving 2 bases not matched to a gene. The CDR3 has 13 residues.

This clonotype was recorded at least ten times. The V gene is TRBV15, the J gene TRBJ2-2; TRBD2 matches at 10 bases. The germline CDR1 and CDR2 sequences are LNHNV and YYDKDF (reference sequence). This CDR3 has 17 amino acids. Trimming at V came to 0 bases and at J to 2 bases, leaving 3 bases not matched to a gene. CDR3 bases: TGTGCCACCAGCAGAGAACTAGCGGGGCCTAACACCGGGGAGCTGTTTTTT. As protein: CATSRELAGPNTGELFF.